This T cell receptor (beta chain) is drawn from a study of post-analysis software for immune sequencing data. Every TCR beta cDNA library bore unique molecular identifiers. TCRdb reanalysed the PCR reads using MiXCR and keeps one entry per CDR3 protein. Here the sample spans 450,000 to 700,000 distinct CDR3 sequences, roughly 40% being singletons. Regarding this clonotype: Its antigen remains unidentified.

Germline CDR1 SGDLS, CDR2 YYNGEE. This CDR3 has 15 amino acids. General study points: TRBV5-6, TRBV5-1 and TRBV20-1 belonged to a set of a handful of TRBV segments that were more frequent in patients than controls. In multiple sclerosis, normalized Chao1 diversity was significantly below that of controls.

V and J are TRBV9 and TRBJ2-4, with D perhaps matching TRBD2 (6 bases). The end of the DNA is better explained by TRBJ2-7, so the J call may be wrong. This TCR was sampled from a girl under 18 with multiple sclerosis. The sequencing input was blood. DNA of the CDR3: TGTGCCAGCAGCGTAGGCTTCCAGGGACTCTACGAGCAGTACTTC. It codes for CASSVGFQGLYEQYF.